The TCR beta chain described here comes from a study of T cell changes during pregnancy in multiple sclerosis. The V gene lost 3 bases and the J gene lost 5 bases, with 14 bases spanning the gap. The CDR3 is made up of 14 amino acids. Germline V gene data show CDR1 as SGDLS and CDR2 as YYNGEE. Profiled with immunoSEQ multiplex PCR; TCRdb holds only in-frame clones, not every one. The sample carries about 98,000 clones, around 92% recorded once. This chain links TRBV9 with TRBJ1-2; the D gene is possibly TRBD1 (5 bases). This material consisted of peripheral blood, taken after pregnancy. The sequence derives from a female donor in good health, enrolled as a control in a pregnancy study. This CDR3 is CASSGPKSGYGYTF. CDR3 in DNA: TGTGCCAGCAGCGGCCCAAAGTCAGGGTATGGCTACACCTTC.